This T cell receptor (beta chain) appears in the sequencing data of a study of T cell responses to AZD1222 COVID-19 vaccine. Whole-study results and caveats: Vaccine-related CD4 TCRs covered spike, predominating at 160-218 and 743-854. Sampling captured repertoires only after the peak T cell response. Donors, mostly white British, included more females; clonal diversity was possibly underestimated.

V was shortened by 3 bases and J by 1 base, with 6 bases between the two germline ends. Per the germline V gene, CDR1 is KGHSH and CDR2 is LQKENI. The CDR3 is 13 amino acids. The method was immunoSEQ multiplex PCR; TCRdb's version includes in-frame clones alone and lacks a portion of them. Of tens of thousands of clones listed, approximately 91% are singletons. As to this clone: Its antigen is undetermined.

This specimen was peripheral blood, taken on day 0 of AZD1222 vaccination. V and J are TRBV18 and TRBJ2-5; no definite D call. This sequence originates from an adult in good health. DNA for the CDR3: TGTGCCAGCTCACCCGACCGCCAAGAGACCCAGTACTTC. This sequence encodes CASSPDRQETQYF.